The 26 T cell receptor beta chains presented below share a single source sample, sequenced in a study of response to subunit inactivated influenza vaccine. TCRdb processed the RT-PCR reads anew with MiXCR; each CDR3 protein has one entry. The repertoire includes a few hundred thousand distinct CDR3 sequences, roughly 22% of them detected once, and about a tenth sits in the top ten. The sequenced sample was PBMCs from blood, obtained less than 22 months after vaccination. All receptors come from a man aged 50-75 years who received an inactivated influenza vaccine.

A few counts support this clonotype. The V call is TRBV28, the J call TRBJ1-6, with D unresolved. Germline V CDR1 and CDR2: MDHEN, SYDVKM. Trimming took off 3 bases at V and 6 bases at J, with 15 bases between the two ends. The CDR3 extends over 16 amino acids. The CDR3 protein is CASSFKTTRPNSPLHF. The CDR3 DNA reads as TGTGCCAGCAGTTTCAAAACAACTCGCCCTAATTCACCCCTCCACTTT.

This clonotype has at least ten counts. CDR3 DNA: TGTGCCAGCAGCCTCCTTCGGACAGGGGGGAGCACAGATACGCAGTATTTT. Translated: CASSLLRTGGSTDTQYF. The gene calls are TRBV7-8 and TRBJ2-3; 10 bases map to TRBD1. The V gene's germline CDR1 is SGHVS and CDR2 FQNEAQ. V was clipped by 5 bases and J by 0 bases; unmatched bases: 8. The CDR3 extends over 17 amino acids.

This clonotype showed up just a few times. The rearrangement uses TRBV29-1 and TRBJ2-3; D uncertain. With 1 base removed from V and 2 bases from J, the gap between germline ends came to 7 bases. Germline assignment: CDR1 SQVTM and CDR2 ANQGSEA. CDR3 length: 13 amino acids. Written as DNA, the CDR3 is TGCAGCGTTGAAGCGGCTAACACAGATACGCAGTATTTT. It codes for CSVEAANTDTQYF.

This clonotype has just a few counts. V usage is TRBV7-9 and J usage is TRBJ1-4; 9 bases line up with TRBD1. In germline, CDR1 is SEHNR, CDR2 FQNEAQ (reference sequence). V lost 4 bases and J lost 11; bases outside the gene matches: 11. There are 15 residues in the CDR3. For the CDR3, the DNA is TGTGCCAGCAGCTCAAAGGAGGGACAGGGCCCCAAACTGTTTTTT. This gives the protein CASSSKEGQGPKLFF.

The V call is TRBV20-1, the J call TRBJ1-6; no clear D. This CDR3 spans 14 amino acids. CDR1 and CDR2 from the germline V gene are DFQATT and SNEGSKA (reference sequence). V lost 5 bases, J lost 6 bases, and 14 bases lay in between. The CDR3 DNA sequence: TGCAGTGCTCCTCCTGGGCTCCCTAATTCACCCCTCCACTTT. Translation: CSAPPGLPNSPLHF.

J is TRBJ2-3 and V is TRBV20-1, with 7 positions matching TRBD1. V lost 2 bases, J lost 4 bases, and 12 bases stayed unmatched. This CDR3 spans 16 amino acids. Germline CDR1 reads DFQATT; CDR2 reads SNEGSKA (reference sequence). The CDR3 nucleotides read TGCAGTGCTAGAACCCTAGAGGGGGCTCCCGCAGATACGCAGTATTTT. Amino acids: CSARTLEGAPADTQYF.

The rearrangement joins TRBV12-3 or TRBV12-4 to TRBJ2-3; no clear D gene. This CDR3 has 13 amino acids. With 3 bases removed from V and 3 bases from J, the gap between germline ends came to 7 bases. Here the CDR3 DNA reads TGTGCCAGCAGTTTTCACAAAACAGATACGCAGTATTTT. Its protein is CASSFHKTDTQYF.

This clonotype was observed a handful of times. The chain recombines TRBV10-3 with TRBJ1-1, with 11 bases that match TRBD1. This CDR3 region has 14 residues. Germline values: CDR1 ENHRY, CDR2 SYGVKD. With V trimmed by 4 bases and J by 4 bases, 2 bases remained unmatched. CDR3 nucleotides: TGTGCCATCAGTGGGACAGGGGGCGTCACTGAAGCTTTCTTT. It encodes CAISGTGGVTEAFF.

The rearrangement uses TRBV2 and TRBJ1-1; 7 nucleotides match TRBD1. The V gene's germline CDR1 is SNHLY and CDR2 FYNNEI. CDR3 length equals 11 residues. J was trimmed by 6 bases and V by 6 bases; bases with no gene match: 1. The CDR3 nucleotides are TGTGCCAGCAGAGGACAGGCTGAAGCTTTCTTT. Translation: CASRGQAEAFF.

Only one count was recorded for this clonotype. The chain recombines TRBV9 with TRBJ2-3; D not certain. V shed 2 bases and J shed 2 bases, with 6 bases lying between them. This CDR3 region has 13 residues. The germline V gene encodes CDR1 SGDLS and CDR2 YYNGEE. As DNA, the CDR3 is TGTGCCAGCAGCGTCGGTCCCACAGATACGCAGTATTTT. Translation gives CASSVGPTDTQYF.

The chain joins TRBV4-3 to TRBJ1-2; D unresolved. This CDR3 is 15 amino acids long. Germline V CDR1 and CDR2: LGHNA, YSLEER. V dropped 0 bases and J dropped 2 bases, with 10 bases sitting between them. The CDR3 DNA reads as TGCGCCAGCAGCCAAGATACGAACAGAAACTATGGCTACACCTTC. It specifies CASSQDTNRNYGYTF.

The table lists this clonotype with a count of one. This chain uses TRBV20-1 with TRBJ2-3, with D possibly TRBD2 on 5 matching bases. This CDR3 region has 15 residues. Germline lookup yields CDR1 DFQATT and CDR2 SNEGSKA (reference sequence). V was trimmed by 3 bases and J by 4 bases, leaving 17 bases between them. DNA of the CDR3: TGCAGTGCTAGTGGTTCTAGCTCGATTCCAGATACGCAGTATTTT. Its translation: CSASGSSSIPDTQYF.

DNA for the CDR3: TGTGCCAGCAGCCTGGAGAGGGGCAAAAACATTCAGTACTTC. Its protein is CASSLERGKNIQYF. The chain combines TRBV7-2 with TRBJ2-4; D might be TRBD1 or TRBD2, each matching 5 bases. CDR1 and CDR2 from the germline V gene are SGHTA and FQGNSA. V shed 5 bases and J shed 3 bases, with 11 bases lying between them. There are 14 residues in the CDR3.

The rearrangement links TRBV29-1 to TRBJ2-3; 8 bases fit TRBD1. This CDR3 spans 13 amino acids. The V and J ends lost 8 bases and 0 bases, in that order; junction bases with no gene match: 4. Germline V gene lookup returns CDR1 SQVTM and CDR2 ANQGSEA. CDR3 residues: CSTRQGSTDTQYF. Written as DNA, the CDR3 is TGCAGCACTAGACAGGGGAGCACAGATACGCAGTATTTT.

This clonotype has ten or more counts. This rearrangement joins TRBV7-9 to TRBJ1-1; 8 nucleotides align to TRBD1. CDR1 SEHNR and CDR2 FQNEAQ come from the germline V gene (reference sequence). The junction had 9 bases not matched to a gene; V was cut back by 8 bases and J by 4 bases. The CDR3 length is 14 residues. In DNA, the CDR3 is TGTGCCAGCGGGGGGACAGGCCTTACCACTGAAGCTTTCTTT. It is translated as CASGGTGLTTEAFF.

This chain's CDR3 is CASSQDSRGLNTEAFF. DNA for the CDR3: TGTGCCAGCAGCCAAGACTCCCGGGGATTGAACACTGAAGCTTTCTTT. The V gene is TRBV3-1, the J gene TRBJ1-1; the D is unclear. CDR3 length: 16 amino acids. The V gene's germline CDR1 is LGHDT and CDR2 YNNKEL (reference sequence). V was clipped by 0 bases and J by 0 bases, with 11 bases between them.

This clonotype was picked up many times. The CDR3, as DNA: TGTGCCAGCAGCTTAACGACGACTAGCGGGACGACCAATGAGCAGTTCTTC. Translation gives CASSLTTTSGTTNEQFF. The rearrangement links TRBV7-3 to TRBJ2-1, with TRBD2 matching over 11 bases. This CDR3 has 17 amino acids. Per germline, CDR1 SGHTA and CDR2 FQGTGA. Trimming took 0 bases from V and 6 from J; bases not matched to a gene: 7. Drawing the rest from reference TRBV7-3 and TRBJ2-1, the complete variable domain is GAGVSQTPSNKVTEKGKYVELRCDPISGHTALYWYRQSLGQGPEFLIYFQGTGAADDSGLPNDRFFAVRPEGSVSTLKIQRTERGDSAVYLCASSLTTTSGTTNEQFFGPGTRLTVL.

The rearrangement links TRBV9 to TRBJ1-6; D gene unclear. This CDR3 region has 17 residues. CDR1 is SGDLS and CDR2 is YYNGEE in the germline V gene. V was clipped by 0 bases and J by 3 bases, with 13 bases between them. The CDR3 nucleotides read TGTGCCAGCAGCGTAGGGGCAGAGTTAGGCTATAATTCACCCCTCCACTTT. Protein product: CASSVGAELGYNSPLHF.

In this sample, this clonotype turned up many times. V usage is TRBV12-3 or TRBV12-4 and J usage is TRBJ2-1; D is possibly TRBD1 or TRBD2 (6 bases each). V was cut by 5 bases and J by 4 bases, with 21 bases left in between. This CDR3 spans 17 amino acids. DNA of the CDR3: TGTGCCAGCAGTGGAACCTTCGGGGGCGCGAAATACAATGAGCAGTTCTTC. Protein product: CASSGTFGGAKYNEQFF.

The chain has TRBV20-1 and TRBJ2-5; tentative D call: TRBD2 (6 bases). The CDR3 is made up of 14 amino acids. The germline CDR1 and CDR2 sequences are DFQATT and SNEGSKA (reference sequence). V gave up 0 bases and J gave up 4 bases, with 12 bases separating them. CDR3 region: CSARDDGGSETQYF. DNA of the CDR3: TGCAGTGCTAGAGATGACGGAGGGTCAGAGACCCAGTACTTC.

This clonotype was observed at least ten times. Because the CDR3 is missing its conserved closing phenylalanine or tryptophan, this is likely a read error. The DNA is left out, because the CDR3 cannot be placed on it with certainty; the CDR3 is given as TCRdb lists it. J is TRBJ1-1 and V is TRBV29-1. Germline V gene data show CDR1 as SQVTM and CDR2 as ANQGSEA. Inclusive of both ends, the CDR3 amounts to 8 amino acids. CDR3 in amino acids: CSVSGDVL.

This clonotype has more than one count but fewer than ten. V and J are TRBV20-1 and TRBJ2-3; 7 nucleotides align to TRBD2. CDR1 is DFQATT and CDR2 is SNEGSKA in the germline V gene (reference sequence). V trimming: 6 bases; J trimming: 2 bases; junction bases outside the gene matches: 5. The CDR3 length is 13 residues. The CDR3 loop reads CSAQREVTDTQYF. DNA for the CDR3: TGCAGTGCCCAGCGGGAAGTCACAGATACGCAGTATTTT.

V is TRBV4-2 and J is TRBJ2-3; D possibly corresponds to TRBD2 (6 bases). In germline, CDR1 is LGHNA, CDR2 YNFKEQ. The CDR3 extends over 19 amino acids. V lost 0 bases, J lost 3 bases, and 22 bases lay in between. Here the CDR3 reads CASSQEARDGFRGTDTQYF. The DNA for the CDR3 is TGTGCCAGCAGCCAAGAAGCGCGGGATGGATTTAGAGGGACAGATACGCAGTATTTT.

In this sample, this clonotype turned up many times. V and J are TRBV7-8 and TRBJ2-7; TRBD2 agrees at 7 bases. With 6 bases clipped from V and 8 bases from J, the junction kept 1 base outside the gene matches. CDR1 is SGHVS and CDR2 is FQNEAQ in the germline V gene. The CDR3 spans 10 residues. Written as DNA, the CDR3 is TGTGCCAGCAGTGGGACTAAGCAGTACTTC. Its protein product is CASSGTKQYF.

The chain recombines TRBV4-3 with TRBJ2-7; D may correspond to TRBD1 or TRBD2 (6 bases each). Germline V gives CDR1 LGHNA, CDR2 YSLEER. Trimming took 3 bases from V and 4 from J, leaving 13 bases between them. This CDR3 spans 14 amino acids. The CDR3 DNA follows: TGCGCCAGCAGCCAGGGAGGACAGACTTACGAGCAGTACTTC. Protein: CASSQGGQTYEQYF.

The V call is TRBV6-2 or TRBV6-3, the J call TRBJ2-6; no firm D call. Germline CDR1 and CDR2: MNHEY and SVGEGT. V shed 2 bases and J shed 0 bases, with 11 bases lying between them. The CDR3 covers 17 residues. The CDR3 spells CASSYPQETSGANVLTF. The CDR3 DNA reads TGTGCCAGCAGTTACCCCCAGGAAACCTCTGGGGCCAACGTCCTGACTTTC.